This T cell receptor (beta chain) was found in a study of regulatory T cells in long-lasting Graves disease. Time point here: newly diagnosed GD, antithyroid drugs for less than 3 months. Scientists built the TCR library using RNA that was extracted from PBMCs. This clonotype showed up just a few times. What it recognizes is unknown. Study results and limitations: Favored usage of TRBV28, TRBJ1-2 and TRBJ2-5 was recorded in persistent disease.

CDR1 is SEHNR and CDR2 is FQNEAQ in the germline V gene (reference sequence). The CDR3 is made up of 14 amino acids. Trimming cost V 2 bases and J 6 bases, with 10 bases left between them. For TCR beta, libraries came from iRepertoire HTBI primers and Arm-PCR of CDR3 regions. In the source study's methods: Throughout the samples, researchers identified roughly 57 TRBV and about 15 TRBJ segments. One entry per CDR3 protein, called by TCRdb with MiXCR from the multiplex PCR reads. The V and J calls were not made by the authors but by TCRdb's processing. The sample includes 360,000 or so distinct CDR3 sequences, roughly a sixth of them seen just once. This sample also appeared in a second study, on T cells in Graves' hyperthyroidism and ophthalmopathy. That work states: Subjects aged 18 to 65 presented with newly diagnosed hyperthyroidism of less than 2 months' duration. The HTBI primer set drove a first-round RT-PCR of the TCR CDR3.

The sequenced sample was peripheral blood mononuclear cells (PBMCs), obtained at new diagnosis, from a patient treated with antithyroid drugs. The receptor comes from a man between 40 and 49 years old with Graves disease. The chain has TRBV7-9 and TRBJ1-4, with D possibly matching TRBD1 (5 bases). CDR3 region: CASSLRSGDEKLFF. In nucleotides, the CDR3 is TGTGCCAGCAGCTTAAGATCGGGGGATGAAAAACTGTTTTTT.